These T cell receptor beta chains were read from a single sample in a study of beta chain features in type 1 diabetes. The table came from immunoSEQ multiplex PCR; TCRdb's copy has only in-frame clones and leaves some out. Of around 430,000 clones detected, about 29% appear once; the ten largest clones hold about 0.06%. Input material: naive CD4+ T cells from blood. Receptors were obtained from a young man in good health. Both conserved end residues are part of each CDR3. The D gene is left open where the match is weak. A row's size may be missing; if present it is once, few, many or a size class.

-	TRBV29-1	15	-	TRBJ2-4	CSVESQTVAKNIQYF	TGCAGCGTTGAATCTCAGACCGTAGCCAAAAACATTCAGTACTTC
-	TRBV30	15	TRBD1	TRBJ1-2	CAWGFPSGQGSGYTF	TGTGCCTGGGGGTTCCCGTCGGGACAGGGCTCTGGCTACACCTTC
-	TRBV29-1	12	TRBD1	TRBJ2-1	CSVGQERPEQFF	TGCAGCGTCGGACAGGAACGACCTGAGCAGTTCTTC
-	TRBV7-2	16	TRBD2	TRBJ2-7	CASSRVPGTSSHEQYF	TGTGCCAGCAGCCGAGTTCCCGGGACTAGCTCCCACGAGCAGTACTTC
-	TRBV9	13	-	TRBJ2-5	CASSVEPKKTQYF	TGTGCCAGCAGCGTAGAACCCAAAAAGACCCAGTACTTC
-	TRBV30	12	-	TRBJ1-1	CAWTRERTEAFF	TGTGCCTGGACCAGGGAGAGGACTGAAGCTTTCTTT
-	TRBV30	16	TRBD2	TRBJ2-5	CAWSAGTSGYQETQYF	TGTGCCTGGAGTGCCGGGACTAGCGGGTACCAAGAGACCCAGTACTTC
few	TRBV5-4	15	-	TRBJ1-2	CASSLDRQGNYGYTF	TGTGCCAGCAGCTTGGATAGGCAGGGTAACTATGGCTACACCTTC
-	TRBV27	17	-	TRBJ2-1	CASSRLQGRTSYNEQFF	TGTGCCAGCAGCCGCCTTCAGGGGCGAACGTCCTACAATGAGCAGTTCTTC
few	TRBV28	13	-	TRBJ2-1	CASSLAWGNEQFF	TGTGCCAGCAGTTTAGCTTGGGGGAATGAGCAGTTCTTC
-	TRBV2	13	TRBD1	TRBJ2-7	CASTGTGGYEQYF	TGTGCCAGCACCGGGACAGGGGGCTACGAGCAGTACTTC
-	TRBV11-2	15	TRBD2	TRBJ2-5	CASSLLTSGWETQYF	TGTGCCAGCAGCTTACTGACTAGCGGCTGGGAGACCCAGTACTTC
few	TRBV29-1	11	-	TRBJ1-4	CSVDQNEKLFF	TGCAGCGTTGACCAGAATGAAAAACTGTTTTTT
-	TRBV7-9	15	-	TRBJ2-1	CASSWYVSSYNEQFF	TGTGCCAGCAGCTGGTACGTGAGCTCCTACAATGAGCAGTTCTTC
-	TRBV29-1	14	TRBD1	TRBJ2-3	CSGRDRASTDTQYF	TGCAGCGGCCGGGACAGGGCTAGCACAGATACGCAGTATTTT
few	TRBV15	14	TRBD1	TRBJ2-7	CATSRGAGGYEQYF	TGTGCCACCAGCAGAGGGGCAGGGGGCTACGAGCAGTACTTC
-	TRBV30	15	-	TRBJ1-2	CAWSVVARGPYGYTF	TGTGCCTGGAGTGTAGTAGCGAGGGGTCCCTATGGCTACACCTTC
-	TRBV4-1	18	TRBD2	TRBJ2-1	CASSQAAGLADIYNEQFF	TGCGCCAGCAGCCAAGCCGCCGGACTAGCGGATATTTACAATGAGCAGTTCTTC
once	TRBV7-2	14	TRBD1	TRBJ1-1	CASSLAGGGTEAFF	TGTGCCAGCAGCTTAGCAGGGGGCGGGACTGAAGCTTTCTTT
-	TRBV5-1	13	-	TRBJ2-7	CASAEGPPYEQYF	TGCGCCAGCGCAGAGGGGCCTCCCTACGAGCAGTACTTC
few	TRBV7-2	14	-	TRBJ2-3	CASSLGTATDTQYF	TGTGCCAGCAGCTTAGGGACTGCCACAGATACGCAGTATTTT
few	TRBV7-6	11	-	TRBJ2-1	CASSSGTSSIF	TGTGCCAGCAGTTCAGGGACTTCCAGTATCTTC
-	TRBV7-9	13	-	TRBJ2-7	CASSLGGLLEQYF	TGTGCCAGCAGCTTAGGAGGCCTTCTGGAGCAGTACTTC
-	TRBV7-2	13	-	TRBJ2-7	CASSLGPSYEQYF	TGTGCCAGCAGCTTAGGGCCCAGTTACGAGCAGTACTTC
few	TRBV7-8	15	TRBD2	TRBJ2-3	CASSLGLAGPDTQYF	TGTGCCAGCAGCCTGGGACTAGCGGGACCAGATACGCAGTATTTT
-	TRBV29-1	11	-	TRBJ2-5	CSVLGDGTQYF	TGCAGCGTTCTAGGGGACGGGACCCAGTACTTC
few	TRBV29-1	13	TRBD1	TRBJ2-1	CSVGQGGYNEQFF	TGCAGCGTGGGACAGGGTGGGTACAATGAGCAGTTCTTC